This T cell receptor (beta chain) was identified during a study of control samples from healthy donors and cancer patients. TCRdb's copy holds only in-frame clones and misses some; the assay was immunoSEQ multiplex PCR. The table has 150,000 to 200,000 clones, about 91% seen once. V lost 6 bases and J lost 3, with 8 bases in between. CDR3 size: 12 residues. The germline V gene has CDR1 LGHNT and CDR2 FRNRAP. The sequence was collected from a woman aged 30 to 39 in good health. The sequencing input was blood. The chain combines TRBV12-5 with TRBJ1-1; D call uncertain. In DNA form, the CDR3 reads TGTGCTAGTGGGGCCCTCTACACTGAAGCTTTCTTT. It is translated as CASGALYTEAFF.